What follows is one T cell receptor (beta chain) and its context. Its specificity is unknown. This sample stems from a study of T cell responses to AZD1222 COVID-19 vaccine. The study's findings and limits: Donors were chiefly white British, with a greater number of females, and clonal diversity was perhaps underestimated.

The table came from immunoSEQ multiplex PCR; TCRdb's copy has only in-frame clones and leaves some out. The sample has 130,000 to 150,000 clones; 90% are singletons. The material was peripheral blood, obtained on day 0 of AZD1222 vaccination. This TCR was sampled from an adult in good health.

DNA of the CDR3: TGTGCCACCAGGGCCCCTCGTTTTGGCGGGGAGCTGTTTTTT. Protein sequence: CATRAPRFGGELFF. The rearrangement uses TRBV24-1 and TRBJ2-2, with no clear D. Germline lookup yields CDR1 KGHDR and CDR2 SFDVKD. The V end lost 7 bases, the J end lost 7 bases, and 15 bases lay between the germline ends. The CDR3 is made up of 14 amino acids.